The T cell receptor (beta chain) described here comes from a study of blood T cell repertoires in COVID-19. For the study at large: Samples of COVID-19 (acute and convalescent) were obtained from the United States, Italy and Spain. T cells, B-cell-depleted T cells, or PBMCs supplied cDNA or gDNA.

At least ten counts were recorded for this clone. V trimming: 5 bases; J trimming: 5 bases; junction bases outside the gene matches: 16. The CDR3 length is 19 residues. CDR1 is KGHSH, CDR2 LQKENI, per germline. In the authors' workflow: Reference gene primer amplification in the assay estimated nucleated cell counts. The protocol was immunoSEQ multiplex PCR, while the TCRdb copy is restricted to in-frame clones and leaves out a portion. That table is the source of V, J and clone size, and D and trimming were worked out from the DNA. Among roughly 55,000 clones, 70% to 80% were seen once, and the ten largest hold roughly 10%.

The specimen sequenced was peripheral blood. The origin of this receptor is a human donor in a cohort sampled during active COVID-19. The gene calls are TRBV18 and TRBJ2-5, with 14 bases matching TRBD2. The CDR3 DNA sequence: TGTGCCAGCTCAAAACACCACATGACTAGCGGGAGGGCGGAGGAGACCCAGTACTTC. Its protein is CASSKHHMTSGRAEETQYF.